These 26 T cell receptor beta chains share one sample of origin, sequenced in a study of blood T cell repertoires in COVID-19. Profiled with immunoSEQ multiplex PCR; TCRdb holds only in-frame clones, not every one. The sample shows 45,000 to 65,000 clones, about 82% of them seen only once. Sequenced sample: peripheral blood. These receptors all stem from a man older than 75 with active COVID-19.

DNA for the CDR3: TGTGCCAGCAGCCAAGAGGGGCAAATATCCTACAATGAGCAGTTCTTC. This gives the protein CASSQEGQISYNEQFF. The chain joins TRBV3-1 (or the pseudogene TRBV3-2) to TRBJ2-1; possibly TRBD1 for D (5 bases). The CDR3 totals 16 residues. Trimming shortened V by 0 bases and J by 1 base, and 10 bases separated the two germline ends. Germline V gives CDR1 LGHDT, CDR2 YNNKEL (reference sequence).

V gene TRBV7-2 combines with J gene TRBJ1-4; possibly TRBD1 for D (6 bases). Germline CDR1 and CDR2: SGHTA and FQGNSA. The CDR3 is made up of 14 amino acids. The ends were cut back, 3 bases at V and 7 bases at J, with 12 bases in the middle. CDR3 sequence (DNA): TGTGCCAGCAGCTTCACAGGGTACGGTGAAAAACTGTTTTTT. Translation: CASSFTGYGEKLFF. The whole variable domain, remainder taken from reference TRBV7-2 and TRBJ1-4, is GAGVSQSPSNKVTEKGKDVELRCDPISGHTALYWYRQSLGQGLEFLIYFQGNSAPDKSGLPSDRFSAERTGGSVSTLTIQRTQQEDSAVYLCASSFTGYGEKLFFGSGTQLSVL.

The V and J genes are TRBV7-9 and TRBJ2-1, with TRBD2 identical over 14 bases. Germline assignment: CDR1 SEHNR and CDR2 FQNEAQ (reference sequence). CDR3 size: 14 residues. The trim removed 6 bases at V and 6 bases at J, leaving 1 base unmatched. CDR3 amino acids: CASRTSGRANEQFF. The CDR3 DNA reads TGTGCCAGCAGGACTAGCGGGAGGGCCAATGAGCAGTTCTTC.

The gene calls are TRBV28 and TRBJ2-5, with D possibly matching TRBD2 (5 bases). V was cut by 6 bases and J by 5 bases, with 13 bases left in between. CDR3 length: 13 residues. Germline V gene data show CDR1 as MDHEN and CDR2 as SYDVKM. CDR3 bases: TGTGCCAGCAGAACCGGGATCGGGGAGACCCAGTACTTC. This encodes CASRTGIGETQYF. Based on the CDR3 plus reference TRBV28 and TRBJ2-5, the full variable domain is DVKVTQSSRYLVKRTGEKVFLECVQDMDHENMFWYRQDPGLGLRLIYFSYDVKMKEKGDIPEGYSVSREKKERFSLILESASTNQTSMYLCASRTGIGETQYFGPGTRLLVL.

V gene TRBV13 combines with J gene TRBJ1-2; 8 bases are a match to TRBD1. Germline V CDR1 and CDR2: PRHDT, FYEKMQ (reference sequence). The CDR3 runs 15 residues. With V trimmed by 0 bases and J by 6 bases, 6 bases remained unmatched. Written as DNA, the CDR3 is TGTGCCAGCAGCTTAGGAACTACGGACAGGGATGGCTACACCTTC. It is translated as CASSLGTTDRDGYTF.

The CDR3 bases are TGTGCCAGCAGCTTTGCAGGGATAGGGCAGCCCCAGCATTTT. Protein sequence: CASSFAGIGQPQHF. The chain employs TRBV5-6 and TRBJ1-5; D is perhaps TRBD1 (5 bases). Germline loops: CDR1 SGHDT, CDR2 YYEEEE. Trimming stripped 2 bases from V and 7 bases from J, with 13 bases between. This CDR3 is built from 14 residues. Full variable domain (rest looked up from reference TRBV5-6 and TRBJ1-5): DAGVTQSPTHLIKTRGQQVTLRCSPKSGHDTVSWYQQALGQGPQFIFQYYEEEERQRGNFPDRFSGHQFPNYSSELNVNALLLGDSALYLCASSFAGIGQPQHFGDGTRLSIL.

CDR3 nucleotides: TGTGCCAGTAGTTCTAGCGGGAGGTGGGGCACAGATACGCAGTATTTT. Translating it yields CASSSSGRWGTDTQYF. The J gene is TRBJ2-3, the V gene TRBV19; 11 bases map to TRBD2. Germline V CDR1 and CDR2: LNHDA, SQIVND (reference sequence). Trimming removed 5 bases from V and 1 base from J; junction bases left unmatched: 5. The CDR3 runs 16 residues.

The V call is TRBV5-6, the J call TRBJ2-7; D is unresolved. Germline V gene data show CDR1 as SGHDT and CDR2 as YYEEEE. The CDR3 contains 14 residues. Trimming pared 0 bases from V and 3 bases from J, leaving 10 bases between. The DNA of the CDR3 is TGTGCCAGCAGCTTGGGGGCAGCTGACTACGAGCAGTACTTC. This sequence encodes CASSLGAADYEQYF.

The chain couples TRBV4-3 to TRBJ2-3; TRBD1 might be the D (5 bases). With 3 bases removed from V and 14 bases from J, the gap between germline ends came to 12 bases. This CDR3 spans 11 amino acids. Per germline, CDR1 LGHNA and CDR2 YSLEER. This CDR3 is CASSQGQVPYF. For the CDR3, the DNA is TGCGCCAGCAGCCAGGGGCAGGTGCCGTATTTT.

The rearrangement joins TRBV19 to TRBJ2-2; 7 nucleotides agree with TRBD1. This CDR3 contains 14 residues. The V gene's germline CDR1 is LNHDA and CDR2 SQIVND (reference sequence). The V segment lost 5 bases and the J segment 5 bases; nucleotides outside the gene matches: 5. The CDR3 loop reads CASSATGVTGELFF. CDR3 DNA sequence: TGTGCCAGTAGTGCTACAGGGGTAACCGGGGAGCTGTTTTTT.

This chain joins TRBV7-6 and TRBJ2-2; 14 bases fit TRBD2. Losses at the gene ends were 4 bases for V and 0 bases for J; bases not matched to a gene: 4. Germline loops: CDR1 SGHVS, CDR2 FNYEAQ. The CDR3 has 18 amino acids. CDR3 bases: TGTGCCAGCAGCTCCGGACTAGCGGGAGGACCGAACACCGGGGAGCTGTTTTTT. Protein product: CASSSGLAGGPNTGELFF. The full variable domain, with the rest looked up from reference TRBV7-6 and TRBJ2-2, is GAGVSQSPRYKVTKRGQDVALRCDPISGHVSLYWYRQALGQGPEFLTYFNYEAQQDKSGLPNDRFSAERPEGSISTLTIQRTEQRDSAMYRCASSSGLAGGPNTGELFFGEGSRLTVL.

The V gene is TRBV2, the J gene TRBJ2-3; D is uncertain. In germline, CDR1 is SNHLY, CDR2 FYNNEI. CDR3 length: 14 residues. Trimming shortened V by 6 bases and J by 6 bases, and 16 bases separated the two germline ends. The CDR3 sequence: CASRRPGAHDTQYF. The CDR3 bases are TGTGCCAGCAGAAGACCGGGTGCCCACGATACGCAGTATTTT.

This chain links TRBV18 with TRBJ1-4; a possible D gene is TRBD1 (5 bases). V shed 4 bases and J shed 4 bases, with 13 bases lying between them. Germline V lookup: CDR1 KGHSH, CDR2 LQKENI. The CDR3 extends over 15 amino acids. The DNA of the CDR3 is TGTGCCAGCTCACTATCGGGGACTCATAATGAAAAACTGTTTTTT. Translation gives CASSLSGTHNEKLFF.

This rearrangement joins TRBV7-2 to TRBJ1-2; TRBD1 aligns across 7 bases. CDR1 and CDR2 from the germline V gene are SGHTA and FQGNSA. The CDR3 is made up of 17 amino acids. Trimming took 1 base from V and 3 from J; bases not matched to a gene: 11. The CDR3 loop reads CASSLVGSTGTDYGYTF. The CDR3 nucleotides are TGTGCCAGCAGCTTAGTAGGGTCGACCGGGACAGACTATGGCTACACCTTC.

V is TRBV2 and J is TRBJ1-6; 7 bases align to TRBD1. CDR1 is SNHLY, CDR2 FYNNEI, per germline. The J segment lost 6 bases and the V segment lost 6 bases, leaving 11 bases of the junction unmatched. The CDR3 spans 16 residues. In DNA form, the CDR3 reads TGTGCCAGCAGCCTAGCTCCGACAGGGTCTAATTCACCCCTCCACTTT. It encodes CASSLAPTGSNSPLHF.

This clone was picked up one time. This chain uses TRBV3-1 (or the pseudogene TRBV3-2) with TRBJ2-1; 16 positions match TRBD2. Germline V gene lookup returns CDR1 LGHDT and CDR2 YNNKEL (reference sequence). Trimming removed 7 bases from V and 8 bases from J; junction bases left unmatched: 5. The CDR3 is 15 residues long. The CDR3 DNA follows: TGTGCCAGCACAGCCGGGACTAGCGGGAGGGATGAGCAGTTCTTC. Protein sequence: CASTAGTSGRDEQFF.

CDR3 nucleotide sequence: TGTGCCAGCAGTTCGGGGAGTGGTCAGCCCCAGCATTTT. This encodes CASSSGSGQPQHF. This rearrangement joins TRBV27 to TRBJ1-5; D is unresolved. Germline V gene data show CDR1 as MNHEY and CDR2 as SMNVEV (reference sequence). CDR3 length: 13 residues. Deletions cut 4 bases from V and 6 bases from J, with 10 bases between.

The chain recombines TRBV30 with TRBJ2-2; 11 positions match TRBD2. The V gene's germline CDR1 is GTSNPN and CDR2 SVGIG (reference sequence). The junction had 9 bases not matched to a gene; V was cut back by 2 bases and J by 4 bases. This CDR3 region has 17 residues. In DNA, the CDR3 is TGTGCCTGGAGTCCTCGGCCCGGGACTAGCGGCACCGGGGAGCTGTTTTTT. Encoded protein: CAWSPRPGTSGTGELFF.

The rearrangement joins TRBV3-1 (or the pseudogene TRBV3-2) to TRBJ2-7; D ambiguous. V shed 0 bases and J shed 3 bases, with 6 bases lying between them. Germline CDR1 and CDR2: LGHDT and YNNKEL (reference sequence). CDR3 length: 13 residues. CDR3 amino acids: CASSQDILYEQYF. The CDR3 nucleotides are TGTGCCAGCAGCCAAGATATACTCTACGAGCAGTACTTC.

The V call is TRBV11-2, the J call TRBJ2-5; the D gene is possibly TRBD2 (5 bases). Germline V lookup: CDR1 SGHAT, CDR2 FQNNGV. V shed 3 bases and J shed 1 base, with 9 bases lying between them. The length of the CDR3 is 14 residues. The CDR3 DNA is TGTGCCAGCAGCTTTACTAGGCTCCAAGAGACCCAGTACTTC. It is translated as CASSFTRLQETQYF.

The V call is TRBV19, the J call TRBJ2-1; 14 bases match TRBD2. The CDR3 runs 16 residues. The junction had 9 bases not matched to a gene; V was cut back by 10 bases and J by 4 bases. Germline V gene lookup returns CDR1 LNHDA and CDR2 SQIVND (reference sequence). The CDR3 bases are TGTGCCACCGGGACTAGCGGGAGAGTATTATACAATGAGCAGTTCTTC. Amino acid sequence: CATGTSGRVLYNEQFF.

This clone was recorded only once. The V call is TRBV30, the J call TRBJ1-6, with 11 bases identical to TRBD1. The CDR3 runs to 13 residues. Germline trimming cut 4 bases from V and 9 bases from J; bases unmatched to any gene: 2. The germline gives CDR1 GTSNPN, CDR2 SVGIG (reference sequence). Written as DNA, the CDR3 is TGTGCCTGGAAGGACAGGGGGCCTTCACCCCTCCACTTT. Residues: CAWKDRGPSPLHF.

The chain links TRBV14 to TRBJ2-2; 9 bases agree with TRBD1. Germline V gene lookup returns CDR1 SGHDN and CDR2 FVKESK. The CDR3 spans 16 residues. Losses at the gene ends were 2 bases for V and 4 bases for J; bases not matched to a gene: 5. Here the CDR3 reads CASSQPGTGSTGELFF. The CDR3, as DNA: TGTGCCAGCAGCCAACCCGGGACAGGGTCCACCGGGGAGCTGTTTTTT.

The chain is built from TRBV18 and TRBJ2-1, with 8 nucleotides matching TRBD2. V trimming: 4 bases; J trimming: 7 bases; junction bases outside the gene matches: 9. The CDR3 contains 15 residues. Per germline, CDR1 KGHSH and CDR2 LQKENI. The CDR3 region has the DNA TGTGCCAGCTCACAGCCGGGAGGGCAGGGGAATGAGCAGTTCTTC. Protein sequence: CASSQPGGQGNEQFF.

V gene TRBV12-3 or TRBV12-4 combines with J gene TRBJ2-1; 9 positions agree with TRBD1. Trimming at V came to 6 bases and at J to 5 bases, leaving 2 bases not matched to a gene. CDR3 length: 13 residues. DNA for the CDR3: TGTGCCAGCAGCTGGGACAGGGACAATGAGCAGTTCTTC. Its translation is CASSWDRDNEQFF.

The chain's CDR3 is CATSRGYGYTF. The CDR3 DNA reads as TGTGCCACCAGTCGCGGGTATGGCTACACCTTC. V is TRBV24-1 and J is TRBJ1-2; D gene ambiguous. Per the germline V gene, CDR1 is KGHDR and CDR2 is SFDVKD. The V gene lost 6 bases and the J gene lost 5 bases, with 6 bases spanning the gap. The CDR3 contains 11 residues.